The rows below give T cell receptor beta chains drawn from one sample of a study of blood T cell repertoires in COVID-19. Profiling relied on immunoSEQ multiplex PCR, and the TCRdb table lists in-frame clones only, not all of them. The sample contains about 140,000 clones, around 91% of which appear only once. The specimen was peripheral blood. The receptors were gathered from a woman aged 60-75 years with active COVID-19. Both conserved end residues are part of each CDR3. D genes are given only for firm matches. Size values are once, few and many counts, or a class for expanded clones, and some rows have none.

>NA|NA|TRBJ2-1|TRBV12-3/TRBV12-4
CASTQTLSNEQFF
TGTGCCAGCACGCAAACTCTAAGCAATGAGCAGTTCTTC
>NA|TRBD1|TRBJ1-1|TRBV5-1
CASSRRTGGNTEAFF
TGCGCCAGCAGCAGGCGAACAGGGGGCAACACTGAAGCTTTCTTT
>NA|TRBD2|TRBJ2-3|TRBV5-4
CASSLGGLAGEKGDTQYF
TGTGCCAGCAGCTTGGGGGGACTAGCGGGAGAGAAGGGAGATACGCAGTATTTT
>few|NA|TRBJ2-4|TRBV3-1/TRBV3-2
CASSQGAGPKNIQYF
TGTGCCAGCAGCCAAGGAGCAGGGCCCAAAAACATTCAGTACTTC
>NA|TRBD1|TRBJ1-5|TRBV7-6
CASSLGTGGNQPQHF
TGTGCCAGCAGCTTAGGGACAGGGGGCAATCAGCCCCAGCATTTT
>NA|TRBD1|TRBJ1-4|TRBV6-5
CASREGATNEKLFF
TGTGCCAGCAGGGAGGGGGCCACTAATGAAAAACTGTTTTTT
>NA|NA|TRBJ2-3|TRBV29-1
CSVETGLGTDTQYF
TGCAGCGTTGAAACAGGGTTGGGCACAGATACGCAGTATTTT
>NA|TRBD2|TRBJ2-7|TRBV29-1
CSVEETSISHEQYF
TGCAGCGTTGAAGAGACTAGCATCAGCCACGAGCAGTACTTC
>few|TRBD1|TRBJ1-3|TRBV10-3
CAIRETGGGNTIYF
TGTGCCATCAGGGAGACAGGGGGCGGAAACACCATATATTTT
>NA|NA|TRBJ1-5|TRBV3-1/TRBV3-2
CASSPTPGGSNQPQHF
TGTGCCAGCAGCCCTACCCCGGGCGGGAGCAATCAGCCCCAGCATTTT
>NA|TRBD1|TRBJ2-7|TRBV6-5
CASGQGREEQYF
TGTGCCAGCGGACAGGGAAGAGAAGAGCAGTACTTC
>NA|NA|TRBJ1-2|TRBV30
CAWTLLNYGYTF
TGTGCCTGGACTCTCTTAAACTATGGCTACACCTTC
>NA|NA|TRBJ2-5|TRBV7-2
CASSLEASRFYF
TGTGCCAGCAGCTTAGAGGCCTCGAGGTTCTACTTC
>NA|NA|TRBJ1-5|TRBV7-2
CASSLGGAGQPQHF
TGTGCCAGCAGCTTAGGTGGGGCTGGTCAGCCCCAGCATTTT
>NA|NA|TRBJ2-3|TRBV7-2
CASSLERGPDTQYF
TGTGCCAGCAGCTTAGAACGGGGTCCAGATACGCAGTATTTT
>NA|NA|TRBJ1-4|TRBV27
CASSLSSTTNEKLFF
TGTGCCAGCAGTTTATCTTCAACAACTAATGAAAAACTGTTTTTT
>once|NA|TRBJ1-5|TRBV19
CASSLGDSNQPQHF
TGTGCCAGTAGTCTCGGGGATAGCAATCAGCCCCAGCATTTT
>NA|TRBD2|TRBJ2-2|TRBV5-1
CASSRLAATNTGELFF
TGCGCCAGCAGCCGACTAGCGGCCACAAACACCGGGGAGCTGTTTTTT
>NA|TRBD1|TRBJ2-5|TRBV30
CAWSPGQGGETQYF
TGTGCCTGGAGCCCCGGACAGGGAGGAGAGACCCAGTACTTC
>NA|NA|TRBJ2-2|TRBV6-2/TRBV6-3
CASSGPMGSPTFTGELFF
TGTGCCAGCAGTGGACCTATGGGGAGTCCTACCTTCACCGGGGAGCTGTTTTTT
>NA|NA|TRBJ2-7|TRBV5-6
CASSPVAVASYEQYF
TGTGCCAGCAGCCCCGTAGCGGTTGCCTCCTACGAGCAGTACTTC
>NA|NA|TRBJ2-7|TRBV20-1
CSTNRAYEQYF
TGCAGTACTAATCGGGCCTACGAGCAGTACTTC
>NA|NA|TRBJ1-5|TRBV5-6
CASSLGSRHQWPQHF
TGTGCCAGCAGCTTGGGCTCCAGGCACCAGTGGCCCCAGCATTTT
>NA|NA|TRBJ2-2|TRBV4-1
CASSQDRVAGELFF
TGCGCCAGCAGCCAAGATCGGGTGGCCGGGGAGCTGTTTTTT
>once|TRBD1|TRBJ1-2|TRBV5-1
CASSSDRDGYTF
TGCGCCAGCAGCTCGGACAGGGATGGCTACACCTTC
>NA|NA|TRBJ1-2|TRBV19
CASVTESYGYTF
TGTGCCAGCGTTACTGAATCCTATGGCTACACCTTC
>few|TRBD2|TRBJ2-7|TRBV5-1
CASSLDLRRPIRLAGGQEQYF
TGCGCCAGCAGCTTGGACCTAAGGCGGCCTATTCGACTAGCGGGAGGACAAGAGCAGTACTTC
>NA|NA|TRBJ2-7|TRBV27
CASSLLGGPIYEQYF
TGTGCCAGCAGTTTACTTGGGGGCCCGATCTACGAGCAGTACTTC
>NA|TRBD1|TRBJ1-6|TRBV5-8
CASSRVPGQGTPLHF
TGTGCCAGCAGTCGCGTCCCGGGACAGGGAACACCCCTCCACTTT
>NA|NA|TRBJ2-2|TRBV21-1
CASSTPGQGGTGELFF
TGTGCCAGCAGCACGCCGGGACAGGGAGGGACCGGGGAGCTGTTTTTT
>NA|TRBD1|TRBJ1-2|TRBV28
CASTTTPGQRTPGYGYTF
TGTGCCAGCACCACGACTCCGGGACAGAGAACCCCTGGGTATGGCTACACCTTC
>NA|NA|TRBJ2-7|TRBV6-2/TRBV6-3
CASSPKNRVAYEQYF
TGTGCCAGCAGCCCTAAAAACAGGGTGGCCTACGAGCAGTACTTC
>once|NA|TRBJ2-7|TRBV7-9
CASSTRQSPPYEQYF
TGTGCCAGCAGCACACGACAGAGTCCCCCCTACGAGCAGTACTTC
>few|NA|TRBJ2-7|TRBV19
CASTREASPSYEQYF
TGTGCCAGTACCCGCGAGGCCTCTCCCTCCTACGAGCAGTACTTC
>NA|NA|TRBJ2-5|TRBV5-1
CASSLGPGETQYF
TGCGCCAGCAGCTTGGGACCCGGGGAGACCCAGTACTTC
>NA|NA|TRBJ2-5|TRBV7-2
CASSPGLLRETQYF
TGTGCCAGCAGCCCCGGACTTCTTCGAGAGACCCAGTACTTC
>NA|TRBD2|TRBJ2-1|TRBV28
CASSPPRLADLNNEQFF
TGTGCCAGCAGTCCACCCCGACTAGCGGACCTTAACAATGAGCAGTTCTTC
>NA|TRBD1|TRBJ1-2|TRBV19
CASLGQGYGYTF
TGTGCCAGTCTCGGACAGGGCTATGGCTACACCTTC
>NA|NA|TRBJ1-6|TRBV7-3
CASSLLGSYNSPLHF
TGTGCCAGCAGCTTACTCGGCTCCTATAATTCACCCCTCCACTTT
>NA|TRBD2|TRBJ2-7|TRBV14
CASTTSAGLSYEQYF
TGTGCCAGCACCACCTCAGCGGGACTCTCCTACGAGCAGTACTTC
>NA|NA|TRBJ1-4|TRBV4-1
CASSPARSGKDEKLFF
TGCGCCAGCAGCCCGGCCCGGTCGGGGAAAGATGAAAAACTGTTTTTT
>few|NA|TRBJ1-1|TRBV3-1/TRBV3-2
CASRGGTEAFF
TGTGCCAGCAGGGGGGGCACTGAAGCTTTCTTT
>NA|TRBD2|TRBJ2-6|TRBV7-2
CASSPRVAGSSGANVLTF
TGTGCCAGCAGTCCCAGGGTAGCGGGGAGCTCTGGGGCCAACGTCCTGACTTTC
>once|TRBD2|TRBJ2-7|TRBV19
CASTSLAGGRHEQYF
TGTGCCAGTACTTCGTTAGCGGGAGGAAGGCACGAGCAGTACTTC
>NA|NA|TRBJ1-3|TRBV30
CAWSVAGAAGNTIYF
TGTGCCTGGAGTGTAGCGGGGGCGGCTGGAAACACCATATATTTT
>NA|NA|TRBJ1-3|TRBV11-2
CASSFLGGSSGNTIYF
TGTGCCAGCAGCTTTCTCGGAGGGAGCTCTGGAAACACCATATATTTT
>NA|NA|TRBJ2-1|TRBV20-1
CSASPKSQFF
TGCAGTGCTAGCCCTAAGTCGCAGTTCTTC